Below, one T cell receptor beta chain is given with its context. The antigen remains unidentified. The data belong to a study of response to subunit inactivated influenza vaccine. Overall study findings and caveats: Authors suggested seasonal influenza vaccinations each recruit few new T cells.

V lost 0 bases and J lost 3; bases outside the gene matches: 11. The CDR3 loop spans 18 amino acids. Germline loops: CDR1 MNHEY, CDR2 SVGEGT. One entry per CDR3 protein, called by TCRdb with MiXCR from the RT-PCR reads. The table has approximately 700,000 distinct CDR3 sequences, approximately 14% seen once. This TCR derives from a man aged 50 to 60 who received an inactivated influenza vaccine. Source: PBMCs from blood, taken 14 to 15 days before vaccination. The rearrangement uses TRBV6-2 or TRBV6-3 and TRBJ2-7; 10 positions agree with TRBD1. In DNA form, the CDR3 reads TGTGCCAGCAGTTACTCGATTTTAGAGGGACAGGGGAACTACGAGCAGTACTTC. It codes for CASSYSILEGQGNYEQYF.